Presented here are 14 T cell receptor beta chains from one specimen sequenced in a study of T-cell memory formation after mild COVID-19. TCRdb re-called the 5' RACE reads through MiXCR, storing one row per CDR3 protein. The sample has 100,000 to 120,000 distinct CDR3 sequences, approximately 21% seen once. Sequenced: PBMCs or a T cell subset sorted from them (not recorded which). The receptor set was obtained from a man between 18 and 35 years old who had mild COVID-19 (a few samples of this study predate the infection). Cell type and time point are not known.

This clonotype was seen a handful of times. The genes are TRBV20-1 and TRBJ2-1; TRBD2 matches 7 bases. Germline-derived CDR1 and CDR2 are DFQATT and SNEGSKA (reference sequence). The CDR3 is 14 residues long. The V segment lost 5 bases and the J segment 1 base; nucleotides outside the gene matches: 5. Here the CDR3 DNA reads TGCAGTGCTCTCCAGCGGGAATCCTACAATGAGCAGTTCTTC. It codes for CSALQRESYNEQFF.

V and J are TRBV6-2 or TRBV6-3 and TRBJ2-2, with D possibly being TRBD2 (5 bases). Germline V gives CDR1 MNHEY, CDR2 SVGEGT. V lost 6 bases and J lost 1, with 9 bases in between. CDR3 length equals 14 residues. CDR3 sequence (DNA): TGTGCCAGCAGCGTACTAGGGAACACCGGGGAGCTGTTTTTT. It translates to CASSVLGNTGELFF.

This clonotype was picked up a small number of times. V and J are TRBV9 and TRBJ2-3; TRBD2 might be the D (7 bases). The V gene's germline CDR1 is SGDLS and CDR2 YYNGEE. The CDR3 is 12 amino acids. V lost 3 bases to trimming and J lost 6 bases, with 8 bases between them. CDR3 sequence: CASSEGGDTQYF. In nucleotides, the CDR3 is TGTGCCAGCAGCGAGGGGGGGGATACGCAGTATTTT.

This chain uses TRBV5-1 with TRBJ1-1, with TRBD1 matching 8 bases. This CDR3 has 17 residues. The germline CDR1 and CDR2 sequences are SGHRS and YFSETQ. The ends lost 3 bases at V and 1 base at J; junction bases unmatched: 11. The CDR3 loop is CASSSPRTGLGNTEAFF. Written as DNA, the CDR3 is TGCGCCAGCAGCTCGCCTCGGACAGGGCTAGGGAACACTGAAGCTTTCTTT.

The chain carries TRBV12-3 or TRBV12-4 and TRBJ1-6, with D unclear. The CDR3 is 14 residues long. The ends were cut back, 2 bases at V and 10 bases at J, with 12 bases in the middle. CDR3 protein: CASSLSDLRSPLHF. The CDR3 bases are TGTGCCAGCAGTTTATCGGACTTGAGGTCACCCCTCCACTTT.

The chain uses TRBV20-1 and TRBJ2-6, with D perhaps given as TRBD1 or TRBD2 (5 bases each). Trimming cost V 6 bases and J 2 bases, with 23 bases left between them. This CDR3 has 18 amino acids. Germline lookup yields CDR1 DFQATT and CDR2 SNEGSKA (reference sequence). DNA for the CDR3: TGCAGTGCACCCCTAGGGGAGCAGTTCCACGCTGGGGCCAACGTCCTGACTTTC. Protein: CSAPLGEQFHAGANVLTF.

The V call is TRBV6-5, the J call TRBJ1-3; D ambiguous. The CDR3 length is 14 residues. V was trimmed by 7 bases and J by 4 bases, leaving 14 bases between them. Looked up from germline, CDR1 is MNHEY and CDR2 is SVGAGI. The CDR3 loop reads CASIPRGEGNTIYF. The DNA of the CDR3 is TGTGCCAGCATCCCCCGTGGGGAGGGAAACACCATATATTTT.

This clonotype has more than one count but fewer than ten. The chain uses TRBV4-1 and TRBJ2-6; D remains ambiguous. CDR3 size: 17 residues. Germline CDR1 and CDR2: MGHRA and YSYEKL. Trimming cost V 2 bases and J 4 bases, with 15 bases left between them. CDR3 residues: CASSQRRHQLGANVLTF. CDR3 in DNA: TGCGCCAGCAGCCAACGCCGACACCAACTGGGGGCCAACGTCCTGACTTTC.

This clonotype has a handful of counts. The V call is TRBV4-1, the J call TRBJ2-7; D possibly corresponds to TRBD1 (5 bases). V shed 2 bases and J shed 5 bases, with 13 bases lying between them. CDR3 size: 14 residues. In germline, CDR1 is MGHRA, CDR2 YSYEKL. The CDR3 DNA reads as TGCGCCAGCAGCCAAACTATATGGGGCCACGAGCAGTACTTC. This gives the protein CASSQTIWGHEQYF.

This clonotype appeared a few times. The rearrangement links TRBV4-2 to TRBJ2-1; D ambiguous. Germline-derived CDR1 and CDR2 are LGHNA and YNFKEQ. V dropped 1 base and J dropped 9 bases, with 7 bases sitting between them. This CDR3 has 12 amino acids. The CDR3 here is CASSQGATEQFF. As DNA, the CDR3 is TGTGCCAGCAGCCAAGGCGCCACTGAGCAGTTCTTC.

This clonotype has only one observation. The genes are TRBV15 and TRBJ2-7, with D hard to call. The V gene's germline CDR1 is LNHNV and CDR2 YYDKDF (reference sequence). This CDR3 has 14 residues. Trimming stripped 3 bases from V and 5 bases from J, with 14 bases between. The CDR3 protein is CATSSHLLADEQYV. For the CDR3, the DNA is TGTGCCACCAGCAGTCACCTACTGGCTGACGAGCAGTACGTC.

The rearrangement uses TRBV19 and TRBJ2-3; D possibly corresponds to TRBD1 (5 bases). Germline V CDR1 and CDR2: LNHDA, SQIVND (reference sequence). The CDR3 has 15 amino acids. The germline V and J ends were trimmed by 2 bases and 2 bases, with 11 bases remaining between them. CDR3 bases: TGTGCCAGTAGTATACAGGGCGGCTACACAGATACGCAGTATTTT. Its protein is CASSIQGGYTDTQYF.

This clonotype was recorded a few times. The chain has TRBV5-5 and TRBJ2-4, with D tentatively TRBD1 or TRBD2 (6 bases each). V lost 3 bases to trimming and J lost 5 bases, with 18 bases between them. Germline lookup yields CDR1 SGHKS and CDR2 YYEKEE (reference sequence). This CDR3 is built from 16 residues. This CDR3 reads CASSSWPPGGENIQYF. CDR3 DNA: TGTGCCAGCAGCTCCTGGCCCCCCGGGGGCGAAAACATTCAGTACTTC.

The V call is TRBV7-2, the J call TRBJ2-4; TRBD1 matches 7 bases. Germline V gene sequence: CDR1 SGHTA, CDR2 FQGNSA. CDR3 size: 12 residues. Unmatched junction bases numbered 4, after V lost 2 bases and J lost 12 bases. The CDR3 DNA reads as TGTGCCAGCAGCTTACCTGACAGGGCTCAGTACTTC. Amino acids: CASSLPDRAQYF.